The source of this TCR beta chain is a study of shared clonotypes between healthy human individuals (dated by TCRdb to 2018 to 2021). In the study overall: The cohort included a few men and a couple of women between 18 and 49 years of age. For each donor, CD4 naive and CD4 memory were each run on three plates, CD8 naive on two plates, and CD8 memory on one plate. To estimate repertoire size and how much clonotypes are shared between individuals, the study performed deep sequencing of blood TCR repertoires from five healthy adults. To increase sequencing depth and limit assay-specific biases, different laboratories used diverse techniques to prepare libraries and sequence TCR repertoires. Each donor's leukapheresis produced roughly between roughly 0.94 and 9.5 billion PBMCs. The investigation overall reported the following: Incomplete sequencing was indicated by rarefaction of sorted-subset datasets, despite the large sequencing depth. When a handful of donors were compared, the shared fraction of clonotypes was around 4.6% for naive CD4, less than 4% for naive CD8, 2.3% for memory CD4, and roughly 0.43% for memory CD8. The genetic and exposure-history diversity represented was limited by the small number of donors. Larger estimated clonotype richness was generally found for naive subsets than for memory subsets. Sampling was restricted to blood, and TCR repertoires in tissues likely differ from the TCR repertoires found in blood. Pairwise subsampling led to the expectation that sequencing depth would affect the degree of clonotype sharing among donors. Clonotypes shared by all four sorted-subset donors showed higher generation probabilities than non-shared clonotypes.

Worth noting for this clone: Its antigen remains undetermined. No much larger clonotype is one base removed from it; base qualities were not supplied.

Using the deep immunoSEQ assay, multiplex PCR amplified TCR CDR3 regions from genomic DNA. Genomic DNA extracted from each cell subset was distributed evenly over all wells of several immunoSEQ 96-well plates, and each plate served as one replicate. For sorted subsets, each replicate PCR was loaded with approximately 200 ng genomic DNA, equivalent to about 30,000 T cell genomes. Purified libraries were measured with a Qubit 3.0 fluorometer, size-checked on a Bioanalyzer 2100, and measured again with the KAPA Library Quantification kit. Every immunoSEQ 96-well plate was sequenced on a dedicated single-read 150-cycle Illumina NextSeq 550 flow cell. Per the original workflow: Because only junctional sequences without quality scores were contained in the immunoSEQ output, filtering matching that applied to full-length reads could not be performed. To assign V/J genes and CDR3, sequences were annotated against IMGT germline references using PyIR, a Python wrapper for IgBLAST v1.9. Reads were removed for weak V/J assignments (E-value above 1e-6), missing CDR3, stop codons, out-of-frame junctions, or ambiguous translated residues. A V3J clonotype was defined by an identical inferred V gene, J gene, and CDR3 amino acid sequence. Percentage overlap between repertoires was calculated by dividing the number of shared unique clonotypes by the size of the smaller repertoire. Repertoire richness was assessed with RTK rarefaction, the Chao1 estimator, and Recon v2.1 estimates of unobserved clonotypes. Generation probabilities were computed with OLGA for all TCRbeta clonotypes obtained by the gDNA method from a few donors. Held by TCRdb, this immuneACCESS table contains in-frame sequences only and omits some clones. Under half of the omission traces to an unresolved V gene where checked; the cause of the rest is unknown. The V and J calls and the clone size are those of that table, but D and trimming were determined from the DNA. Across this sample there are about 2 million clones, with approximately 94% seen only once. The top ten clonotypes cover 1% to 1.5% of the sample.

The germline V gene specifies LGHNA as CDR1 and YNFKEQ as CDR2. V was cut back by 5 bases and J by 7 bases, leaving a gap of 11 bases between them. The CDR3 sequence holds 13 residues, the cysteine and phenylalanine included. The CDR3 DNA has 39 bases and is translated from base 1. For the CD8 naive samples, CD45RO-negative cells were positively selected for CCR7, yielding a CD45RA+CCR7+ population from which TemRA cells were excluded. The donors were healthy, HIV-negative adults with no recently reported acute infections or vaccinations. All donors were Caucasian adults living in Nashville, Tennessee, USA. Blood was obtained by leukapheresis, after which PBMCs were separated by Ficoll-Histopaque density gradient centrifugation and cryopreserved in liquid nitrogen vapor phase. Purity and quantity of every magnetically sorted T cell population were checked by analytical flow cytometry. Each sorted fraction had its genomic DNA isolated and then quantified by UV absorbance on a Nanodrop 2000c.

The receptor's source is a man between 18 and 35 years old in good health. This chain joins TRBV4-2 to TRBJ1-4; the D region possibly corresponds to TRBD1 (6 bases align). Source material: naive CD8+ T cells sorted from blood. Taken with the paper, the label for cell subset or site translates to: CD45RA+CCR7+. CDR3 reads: CASSGWGLEKLFF. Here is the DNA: TGTGCCAGCAGCGGATGGGGGCTTGAAAAACTGTTTTTT.